The T cell receptor (beta chain) under discussion was sequenced for a study of regulatory T cells in long-lasting Graves disease. On the study more broadly: Positive TSH receptor antibodies alongside over 5 years of antithyroid drugs were what marked Graves' disease as persistent.

The CDR3 is made up of 19 amino acids. The germline V gene has CDR1 SGHTA and CDR2 FQGNSA. The V segment lost 4 bases and the J segment 0 bases; nucleotides outside the gene matches: 16. Regarding time point: persistent/refractory GD, antithyroid drugs over 5 years with positive TRAb. Scientists built the TCR library using RNA that was extracted from PBMCs. CDR3 regions were amplified by Arm-PCR using iRepertoire HTBI primers to build TCR beta libraries. Using its own MiXCR run on the multiplex PCR reads, TCRdb lists one record per CDR3 protein. Here the sample spans hundreds of thousands of distinct CDR3 sequences, 22% being singletons.

Sequencing was performed on peripheral blood mononuclear cells (PBMCs), taken when the disease was refractory, from a patient treated with antithyroid drugs. The chain couples TRBV7-2 to TRBJ2-5; 8 nucleotides agree with TRBD1. The sequence derives from a female donor with Graves disease. CDR3 DNA: TGTGCCAGCAGCTCTCCAGCCGCCGGACAGGGAGAGTACCAAGAGACCCAGTACTTC. This translates into CASSSPAAGQGEYQETQYF.